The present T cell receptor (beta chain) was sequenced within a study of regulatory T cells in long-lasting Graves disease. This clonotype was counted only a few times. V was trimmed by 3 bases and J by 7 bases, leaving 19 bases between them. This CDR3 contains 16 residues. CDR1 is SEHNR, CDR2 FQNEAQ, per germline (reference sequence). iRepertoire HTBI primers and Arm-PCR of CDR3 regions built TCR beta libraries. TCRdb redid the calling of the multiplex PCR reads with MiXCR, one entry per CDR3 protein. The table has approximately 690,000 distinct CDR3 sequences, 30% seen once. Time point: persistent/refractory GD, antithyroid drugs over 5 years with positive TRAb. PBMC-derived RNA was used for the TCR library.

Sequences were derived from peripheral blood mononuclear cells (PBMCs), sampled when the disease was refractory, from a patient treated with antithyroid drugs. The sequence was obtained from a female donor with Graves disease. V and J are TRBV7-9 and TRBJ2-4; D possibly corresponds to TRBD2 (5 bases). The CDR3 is CASSLTSAAVLNIQYF. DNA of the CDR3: TGTGCCAGCAGCTTGACATCGGCAGCGGTTTTGAACATTCAGTACTTC.